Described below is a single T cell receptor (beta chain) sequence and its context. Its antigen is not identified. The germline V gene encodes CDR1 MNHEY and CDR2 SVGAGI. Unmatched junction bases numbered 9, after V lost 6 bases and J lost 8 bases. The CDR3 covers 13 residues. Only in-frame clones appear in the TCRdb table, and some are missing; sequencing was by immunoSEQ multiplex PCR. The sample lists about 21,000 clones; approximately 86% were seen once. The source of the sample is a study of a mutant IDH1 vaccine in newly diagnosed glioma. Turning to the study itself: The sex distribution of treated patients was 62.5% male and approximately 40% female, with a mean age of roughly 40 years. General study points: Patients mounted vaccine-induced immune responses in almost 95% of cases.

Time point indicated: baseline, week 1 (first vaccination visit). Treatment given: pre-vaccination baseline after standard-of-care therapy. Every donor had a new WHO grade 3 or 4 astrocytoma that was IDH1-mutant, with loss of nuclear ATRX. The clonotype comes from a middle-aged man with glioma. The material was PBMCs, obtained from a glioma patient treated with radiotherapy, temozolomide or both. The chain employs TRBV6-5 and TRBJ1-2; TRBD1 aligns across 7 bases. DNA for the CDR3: TGTGCCAGCAGCCTAGACAGGGTGAGGGGCTACACCTTC. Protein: CASSLDRVRGYTF.